The 4 T cell receptor beta chains listed next were all sequenced from one sample in a study of blood T cells in healthy people across ages. PCR was performed a second time for about 7 to 12 cycles using a sample-barcoded 5' primer and a J-beta primer mix. In TCRdb, the 5' RACE reads were re-called with MiXCR into one record per CDR3 protein. The top ten clones hold approximately 20% of a sample with hundreds of thousands of distinct CDR3 sequences, roughly 44% of them seen once. The sample consisted of blood. Every receptor here comes from a man in his 60s in good health.

The sample holds many counts of this clonotype. This chain joins TRBV4-3 and TRBJ2-5, with D perhaps TRBD1 or TRBD2 (5 bases each). V was clipped by 1 base and J by 5 bases, with 11 bases between them. The CDR3 covers 14 residues. Germline CDR1 LGHNA, CDR2 YSLEER. CDR3 sequence (DNA): TGCGCCAGCAGCCAAGGGCAGGGACGGGAGACCCAGTACTTC. It codes for CASSQGQGRETQYF.

Of note for this clonotype: A much more abundant neighbour one base away suggests this may be a read error. The chain combines TRBV5-1 with TRBJ2-5, with 9 bases that match TRBD1. The J call may be in error: the DNA end matches TRBJ2-7 better. Germline loops: CDR1 SGHRS, CDR2 YFSETQ. The CDR3 sequence is 13 residues long. CDR3 in DNA: TGCGCCAGCAGCCCGGGACAGGGCTTCGAGCAGTACTTC. Translating it yields CASSPGQGFEQYF.

In its sample, this clonotype was seen a few times. The V and J genes are TRBV4-3 and TRBJ2-7; D gene uncertain. V shed 1 base and J shed 1 base, with 11 bases lying between them. The V gene's germline CDR1 is LGHNA and CDR2 YSLEER. The CDR3 loop spans 15 amino acids. Here the CDR3 DNA reads TGCGCCAGCAGCCAAGGTGAGAAAGCGTCCTACGAGCAGTACTTC. Its protein is CASSQGEKASYEQYF.

This clonotype was seen only a few times. The chain recombines TRBV7-9 with TRBJ2-5; TRBD1 might be the D (5 bases). V dropped 8 bases and J dropped 3 bases, with 10 bases sitting between them. CDR1 is SEHNR, CDR2 FQNEAQ, per germline (reference sequence). This CDR3 region has 12 residues. The CDR3 protein is CASAGLKETQYF. The DNA of the CDR3 is TGTGCCAGCGCAGGGTTGAAAGAGACCCAGTACTTC.